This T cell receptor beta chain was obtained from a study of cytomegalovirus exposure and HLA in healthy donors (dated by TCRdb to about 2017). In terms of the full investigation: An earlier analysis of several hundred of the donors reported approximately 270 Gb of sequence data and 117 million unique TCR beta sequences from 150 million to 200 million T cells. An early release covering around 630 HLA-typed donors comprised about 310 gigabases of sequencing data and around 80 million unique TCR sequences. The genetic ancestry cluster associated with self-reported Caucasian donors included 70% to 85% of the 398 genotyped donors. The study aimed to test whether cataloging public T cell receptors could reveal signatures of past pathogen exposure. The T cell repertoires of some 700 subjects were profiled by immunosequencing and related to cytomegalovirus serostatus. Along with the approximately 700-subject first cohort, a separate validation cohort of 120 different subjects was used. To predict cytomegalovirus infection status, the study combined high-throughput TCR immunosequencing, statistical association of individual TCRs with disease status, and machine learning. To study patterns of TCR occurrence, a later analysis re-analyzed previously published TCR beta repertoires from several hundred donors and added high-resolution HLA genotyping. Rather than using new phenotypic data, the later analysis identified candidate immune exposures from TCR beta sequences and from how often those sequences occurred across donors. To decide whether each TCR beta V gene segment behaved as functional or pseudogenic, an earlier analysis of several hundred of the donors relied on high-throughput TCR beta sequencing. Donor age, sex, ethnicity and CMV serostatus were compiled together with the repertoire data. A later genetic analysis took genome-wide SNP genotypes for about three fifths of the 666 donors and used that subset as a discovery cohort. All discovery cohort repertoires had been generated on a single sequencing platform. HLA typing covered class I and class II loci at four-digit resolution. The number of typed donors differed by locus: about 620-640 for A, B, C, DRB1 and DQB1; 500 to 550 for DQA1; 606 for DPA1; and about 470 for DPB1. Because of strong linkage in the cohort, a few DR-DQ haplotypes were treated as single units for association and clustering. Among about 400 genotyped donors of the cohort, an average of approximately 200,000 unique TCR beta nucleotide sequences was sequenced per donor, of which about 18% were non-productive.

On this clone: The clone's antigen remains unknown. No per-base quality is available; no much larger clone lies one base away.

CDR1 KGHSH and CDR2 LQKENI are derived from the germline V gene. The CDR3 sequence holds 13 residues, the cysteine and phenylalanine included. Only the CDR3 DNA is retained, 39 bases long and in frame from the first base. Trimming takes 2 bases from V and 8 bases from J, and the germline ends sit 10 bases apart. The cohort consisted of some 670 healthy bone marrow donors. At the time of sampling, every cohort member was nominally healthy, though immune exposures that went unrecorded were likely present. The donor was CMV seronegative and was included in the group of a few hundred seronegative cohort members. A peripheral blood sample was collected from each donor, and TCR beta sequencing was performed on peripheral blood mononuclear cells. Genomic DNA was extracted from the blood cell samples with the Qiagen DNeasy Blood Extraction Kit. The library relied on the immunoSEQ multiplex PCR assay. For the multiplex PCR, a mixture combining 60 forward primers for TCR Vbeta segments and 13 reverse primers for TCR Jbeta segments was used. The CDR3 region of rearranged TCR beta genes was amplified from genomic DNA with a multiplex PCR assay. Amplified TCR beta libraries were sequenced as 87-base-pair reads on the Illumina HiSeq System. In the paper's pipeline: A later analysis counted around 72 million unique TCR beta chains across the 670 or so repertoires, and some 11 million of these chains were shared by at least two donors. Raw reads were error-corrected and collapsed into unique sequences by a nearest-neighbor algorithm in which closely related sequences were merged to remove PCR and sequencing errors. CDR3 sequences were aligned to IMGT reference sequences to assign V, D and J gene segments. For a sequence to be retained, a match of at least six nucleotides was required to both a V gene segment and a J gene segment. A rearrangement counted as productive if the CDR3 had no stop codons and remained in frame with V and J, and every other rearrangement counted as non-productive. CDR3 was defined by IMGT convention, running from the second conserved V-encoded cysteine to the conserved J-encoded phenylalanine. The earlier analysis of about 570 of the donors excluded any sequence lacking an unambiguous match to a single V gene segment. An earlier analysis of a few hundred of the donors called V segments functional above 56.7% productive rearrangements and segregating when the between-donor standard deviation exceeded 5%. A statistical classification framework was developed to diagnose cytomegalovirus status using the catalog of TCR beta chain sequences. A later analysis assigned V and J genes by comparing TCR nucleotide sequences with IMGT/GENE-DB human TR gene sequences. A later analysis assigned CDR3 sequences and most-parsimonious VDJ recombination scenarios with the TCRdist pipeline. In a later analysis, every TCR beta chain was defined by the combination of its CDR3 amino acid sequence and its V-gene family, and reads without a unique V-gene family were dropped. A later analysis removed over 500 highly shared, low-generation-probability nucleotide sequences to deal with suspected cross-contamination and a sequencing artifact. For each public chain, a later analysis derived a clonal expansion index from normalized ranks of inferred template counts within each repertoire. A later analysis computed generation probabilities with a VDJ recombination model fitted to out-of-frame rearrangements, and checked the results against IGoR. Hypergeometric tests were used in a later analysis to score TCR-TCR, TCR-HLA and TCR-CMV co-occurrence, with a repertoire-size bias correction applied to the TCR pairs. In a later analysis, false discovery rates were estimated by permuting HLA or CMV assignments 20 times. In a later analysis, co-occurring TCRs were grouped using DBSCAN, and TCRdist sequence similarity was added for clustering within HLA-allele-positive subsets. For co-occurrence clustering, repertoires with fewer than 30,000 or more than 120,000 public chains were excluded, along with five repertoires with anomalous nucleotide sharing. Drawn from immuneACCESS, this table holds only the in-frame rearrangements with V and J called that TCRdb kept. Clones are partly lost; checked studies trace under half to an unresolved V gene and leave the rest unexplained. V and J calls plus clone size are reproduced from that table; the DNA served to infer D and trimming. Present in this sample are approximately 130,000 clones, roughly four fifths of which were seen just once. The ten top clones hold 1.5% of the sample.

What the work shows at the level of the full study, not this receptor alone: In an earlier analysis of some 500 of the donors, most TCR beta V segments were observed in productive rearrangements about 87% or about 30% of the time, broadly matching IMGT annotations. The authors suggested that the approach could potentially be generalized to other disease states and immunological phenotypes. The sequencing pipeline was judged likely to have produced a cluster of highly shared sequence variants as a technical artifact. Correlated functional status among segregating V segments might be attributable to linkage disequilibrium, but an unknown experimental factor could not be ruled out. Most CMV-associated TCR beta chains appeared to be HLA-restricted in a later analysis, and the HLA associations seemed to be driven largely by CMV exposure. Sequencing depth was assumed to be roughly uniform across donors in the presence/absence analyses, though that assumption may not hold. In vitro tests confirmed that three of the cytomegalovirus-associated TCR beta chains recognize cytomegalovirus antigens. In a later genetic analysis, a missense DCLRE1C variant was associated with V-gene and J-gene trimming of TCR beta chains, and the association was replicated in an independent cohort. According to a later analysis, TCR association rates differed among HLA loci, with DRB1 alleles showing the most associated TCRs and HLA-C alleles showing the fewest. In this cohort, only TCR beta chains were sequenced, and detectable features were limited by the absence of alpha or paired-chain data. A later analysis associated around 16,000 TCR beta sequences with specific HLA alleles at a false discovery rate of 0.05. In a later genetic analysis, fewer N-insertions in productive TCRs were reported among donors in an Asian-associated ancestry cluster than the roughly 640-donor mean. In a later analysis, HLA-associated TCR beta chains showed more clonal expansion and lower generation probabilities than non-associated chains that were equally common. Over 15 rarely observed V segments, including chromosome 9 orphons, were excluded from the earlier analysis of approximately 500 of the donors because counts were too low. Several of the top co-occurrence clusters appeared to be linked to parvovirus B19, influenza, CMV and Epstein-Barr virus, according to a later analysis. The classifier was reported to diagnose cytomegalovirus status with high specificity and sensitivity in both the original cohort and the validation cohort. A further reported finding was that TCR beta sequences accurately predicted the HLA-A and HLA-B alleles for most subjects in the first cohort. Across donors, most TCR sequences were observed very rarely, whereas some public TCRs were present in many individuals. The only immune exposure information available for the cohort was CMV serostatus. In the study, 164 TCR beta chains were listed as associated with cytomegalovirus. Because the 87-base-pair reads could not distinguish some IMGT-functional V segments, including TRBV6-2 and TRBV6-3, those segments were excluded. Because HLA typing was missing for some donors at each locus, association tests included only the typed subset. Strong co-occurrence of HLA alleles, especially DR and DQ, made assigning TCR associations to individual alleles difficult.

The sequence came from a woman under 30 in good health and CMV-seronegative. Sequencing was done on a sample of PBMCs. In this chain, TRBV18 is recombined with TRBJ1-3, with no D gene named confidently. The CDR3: CASSPGSEDTIYF. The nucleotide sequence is TGTGCCAGCTCACCAGGGTCCGAGGACACCATATATTTT.